The 8 T cell receptor beta chains below come from one sample, sequenced in a study of blood T cell repertoires in COVID-19. Assay: immunoSEQ multiplex PCR; the TCRdb copy retains only in-frame clones and omits some. The table records roughly 250,000 clones, over 70% of them present only once. Sequences were obtained from peripheral blood. Source of these receptors: a man in his forties with active or convalescent COVID-19.

The chain joins TRBV5-1 to TRBJ1-2; 9 bases are a match to TRBD1. V lost 0 bases, J lost 2 bases, and 2 bases stayed unmatched. CDR1 SGHRS and CDR2 YFSETQ come from the germline V gene. The length of the CDR3 is 15 residues. CDR3 in amino acids: CASSLGDRENYGYTF. The DNA of the CDR3 is TGCGCCAGCAGCTTGGGGGACAGGGAGAACTATGGCTACACCTTC.

V usage is TRBV5-8 and J usage is TRBJ2-3; D is unresolved. Germline-derived CDR1 and CDR2 are SGHTS and YDEGEE. The CDR3 loop spans 14 amino acids. V dropped 2 bases and J dropped 4 bases, with 11 bases sitting between them. The CDR3 DNA reads TGTGCCAGCAGCTTAGGTAACGGAGCAGATACGCAGTATTTT. The encoded protein is CASSLGNGADTQYF.

The chain employs TRBV7-2 and TRBJ2-3; 8 bases agree with TRBD2. CDR1 is SGHTA, CDR2 FQGNSA, per germline. Germline trimming cut 2 bases from V and 4 bases from J; bases unmatched to any gene: 5. This CDR3 is built from 15 residues. The CDR3 DNA reads as TGTGCCAGCAGCTTAAACGGCGGGGGGCCAGATACGCAGTATTTT. Amino acid sequence: CASSLNGGGPDTQYF. Based on the CDR3 plus reference TRBV7-2 and TRBJ2-3, the full variable domain is GAGVSQSPSNKVTEKGKDVELRCDPISGHTALYWYRQSLGQGLEFLIYFQGNSAPDKSGLPSDRFSAERTGGSVSTLTIQRTQQEDSAVYLCASSLNGGGPDTQYFGPGTRLTVL.

This rearrangement joins TRBV6-2 or TRBV6-3 to TRBJ2-7, with D tentatively TRBD1 (6 bases). This CDR3 is 18 amino acids long. Between the trimmed V and J ends, which lost 3 bases and 6 bases, there was a span of 27 bases. Germline V CDR1 and CDR2: MNHEY, SVGEGT. The CDR3 region has the DNA TGTGCCAGCAGTTATCCGAACCATCACAGGGTAAGAGGTTTCGAGCAGTACTTC. It encodes CASSYPNHHRVRGFEQYF.

This clone has just a few counts. V and J are TRBV29-1 and TRBJ2-2; D gene uncertain. The CDR3 loop spans 13 amino acids. Per the germline V gene, CDR1 is SQVTM and CDR2 is ANQGSEA. With 1 base removed from V and 0 bases from J, the gap between germline ends came to 3 bases. The CDR3 DNA is TGCAGCGTTGAAGGTACGAACACCGGGGAGCTGTTTTTT. Translation gives CSVEGTNTGELFF.

The chain joins TRBV30 to TRBJ2-1; 7 bases fit TRBD2. The CDR3 is made up of 14 amino acids. Trimming at V came to 3 bases and at J to 8 bases, leaving 10 bases not matched to a gene. Per the germline V gene, CDR1 is GTSNPN and CDR2 is SVGIG (reference sequence). The CDR3 DNA reads TGTGCCTGGAGCTTGACTAGCATCATCGATGAGCAGTTCTTC. It yields the protein CAWSLTSIIDEQFF.

CDR3 region: CASSFSNSPLHF. The CDR3 DNA reads TGTGCCAGCAGTTTCTCGAATTCACCCCTCCACTTT. The rearrangement links TRBV12-3 or TRBV12-4 to TRBJ1-6; D is uncertain. V shed 3 bases and J shed 7 bases, with 4 bases lying between them. The CDR3 has 12 amino acids.

J is TRBJ1-2 and V is TRBV7-2, with 7 bases that match TRBD1. This CDR3 has 14 residues. Germline V gene data show CDR1 as SGHTA and CDR2 as FQGNSA. With 2 bases clipped from V and 2 bases from J, the junction kept 2 bases outside the gene matches. CDR3 in DNA: TGTGCCAGCAGCTTAAGGGACAGAAACTATGGCTACACCTTC. Translated: CASSLRDRNYGYTF.